This T cell receptor beta chain came from a study of cytomegalovirus exposure and HLA in healthy donors (dated by TCRdb to the late 2010s). Regarding the complete study: An earlier analysis of roughly 500 of the donors reported about 260 Gb of sequence data and around 100 million unique TCR beta sequences obtained from about 179 million T cells. About 300 gigabases of sequencing data and around 85 million unique TCR sequences made up an early release that covered around 640 HLA-typed donors. The genetic ancestry cluster associated with self-reported Caucasian donors included roughly four fifths of the 398 genotyped donors. The aim of the study was to test whether cataloging public T cell receptors could identify signatures of past pathogen exposure. The study profiled the T cell repertoires of approximately 700 subjects by immunosequencing and related them to cytomegalovirus serostatus. A separate validation cohort of more than 100 different subjects was used in addition to the roughly 700-subject first cohort. To predict cytomegalovirus infection status, the study combined high-throughput TCR immunosequencing, statistical association of individual TCRs with disease status, and machine learning. A later analysis re-examined previously published TCR beta repertoires from just over 650 donors and added high-resolution HLA genotyping to investigate patterns of TCR occurrence. In the later analysis, no new phenotypic data were used to find candidate immune exposures; instead, reliance was placed on TCR beta sequences and their occurrence across donors. To decide whether each TCR beta V gene segment behaved as functional or pseudogenic, an earlier analysis of 587 of the donors relied on high-throughput TCR beta sequencing. Donor age, sex, ethnicity and CMV serostatus were collected together with the repertoire data. A later genetic analysis took genome-wide SNP genotypes for about three fifths of the 666 donors and used that subset as a discovery cohort. All discovery cohort repertoires had been generated on a single sequencing platform. HLA typing covered class I and class II loci at four-digit resolution. The number of typed donors differed by locus: about 620-640 for A, B, C, DRB1 and DQB1; approximately 520 for DQA1; 606 for DPA1; and some 450 for DPB1. Four to six DR-DQ haplotypes were handled as single units for association and clustering, since linkage in the cohort was strong. On average, around 230,000 unique TCR beta nucleotide sequences were sequenced per donor among some 420 genotyped donors of the cohort, with roughly 18% of those sequences being non-productive. Study-level results and caveats: According to a later analysis, parvovirus B19, influenza, CMV and Epstein-Barr virus appeared linked to several top co-occurrence clusters. A later analysis found that most CMV-associated TCR beta chains appeared HLA-restricted, with HLA associations seemingly driven largely by CMV exposure. The earlier analysis of approximately 540 of the donors excluded fewer than 20 rarely observed V segments, including chromosome 9 orphons, because counts were too low. CMV serostatus was the only immune exposure information available for the cohort. Only TCR beta chains were sequenced in this cohort, and the absence of alpha or paired-chain data limited detectable features. A later analysis associated 16,951 TCR beta sequences with specific HLA alleles at a false discovery rate of 0.05. Compared with equally common non-associated chains, HLA-associated TCR beta chains in a later analysis were more clonally expanded and had lower generation probabilities. The study gave a list of about 160 TCR beta chains associated with cytomegalovirus. A cluster of highly shared sequence variants was judged likely to represent a technical artifact of the sequencing pipeline. Strong co-occurrence of HLA alleles, especially DR and DQ, made assigning TCR associations to individual alleles difficult. A later genetic analysis associated a missense DCLRE1C variant with V-gene and J-gene trimming of TCR beta chains, and an independent cohort replicated the association. In a later analysis, the rate of TCR association differed among HLA loci, with DRB1 alleles having the most associated TCRs and HLA-C alleles having the fewest. Compared with the roughly 670-donor mean, donors in an Asian-associated ancestry cluster had fewer N-insertions in productive TCRs, according to a later genetic analysis. The authors suggested that the approach could potentially be generalized to other disease states and immunological phenotypes. HLA typing was unavailable for some donors at each locus, so association tests used only the typed subset. An earlier analysis of 587 of the donors showed that most TCR beta V segments appeared in productive rearrangements either about 87% or about 30% of the time, which broadly matched IMGT annotations. A few of the identified cytomegalovirus-associated TCR beta chains were confirmed in vitro to be specific for cytomegalovirus antigens. Linkage disequilibrium might explain the correlated functional status among segregating V segments, but an unknown experimental factor could not be excluded. Sequencing depth was assumed to be roughly uniform across donors in the presence/absence analyses, though that assumption may not hold. The classifier was reported to diagnose cytomegalovirus status with high specificity and sensitivity in both the original cohort and the validation cohort. A further reported finding was that TCR beta sequences accurately predicted the HLA-A and HLA-B alleles for most subjects in the first cohort. Some IMGT-functional V segments, including TRBV6-2 and TRBV6-3, could not be distinguished by the 87-base-pair reads and were therefore excluded. While some public TCRs were present in many individuals, most TCR sequences turned up only very rarely across donors.

V is cut by 0 bases and J by 6 bases, and the space between the germline ends is 12 bases. The CDR3 numbers 13 residues from cysteine through phenylalanine. Kept here is only the CDR3 DNA, which spans 39 bases and is read in frame from base 1. The germline V gene (reference sequence) yields GTSNPN for CDR1 and SVGIG for CDR2. As concerns this clone: Which antigen it targets is not known. The input lacks base qualities; no much larger clone sits a single base away.

The library was made by the immunoSEQ multiplex PCR assay. A mixture of 60 forward primers for TCR Vbeta segments and 13 reverse primers for TCR Jbeta segments was used in the multiplex PCR. The CDR3 region of rearranged TCR beta genes was amplified from genomic DNA with a multiplex PCR assay. Amplified TCR beta libraries were sequenced as 87-base-pair reads on the Illumina HiSeq System. The original methods were these. Across the roughly 640 repertoires, a later analysis counted tens of millions of unique TCR beta chains, around 11 million of which were shared by at least two donors. Raw reads were error-corrected and collapsed into unique sequences by a nearest-neighbor algorithm in which closely related sequences were merged to remove PCR and sequencing errors. Alignment of CDR3 sequences to IMGT reference sequences was used to assign V, D and J gene segments. For a sequence to be retained, a match of at least six nucleotides to both a V gene segment and a J gene segment was required. A rearrangement counted as productive if the CDR3 had no stop codons and remained in frame with V and J, and every other rearrangement counted as non-productive. CDR3 was defined by IMGT convention, running from the second conserved V-encoded cysteine to the conserved J-encoded phenylalanine. Sequences without an unambiguous match to a single V gene segment were excluded from the earlier analysis of 450 to 650 of the donors. An earlier analysis of some 610 of the donors called V segments functional above 56.7% productive rearrangements and segregating when the between-donor standard deviation exceeded 5%. A statistical classification framework was built to diagnose cytomegalovirus status from the catalog of TCR beta chain sequences. V and J gene assignment, in a later analysis, came from comparing TCR nucleotide sequences with IMGT/GENE-DB human TR gene sequences. In a later analysis, CDR3 sequences and most-parsimonious VDJ recombination scenarios were assigned using the TCRdist pipeline. In a later analysis, each TCR beta chain was defined by its CDR3 amino acid sequence together with its V-gene family, and reads without a unique V-gene family were excluded. To address suspected cross-contamination and a sequencing artifact, a later analysis removed 592 highly shared, low-generation-probability nucleotide sequences. In a later analysis, a clonal expansion index for each public chain was calculated from normalized within-repertoire ranks of inferred template counts. A later analysis computed generation probabilities with a VDJ recombination model fitted to out-of-frame rearrangements, and checked the results against IGoR. In a later analysis, TCR-TCR, TCR-HLA and TCR-CMV co-occurrence was scored with hypergeometric tests, and a repertoire-size bias correction was applied to TCR pairs. A later analysis estimated false discovery rates by permuting HLA or CMV assignments 20 times. In a later analysis, co-occurring TCRs were grouped using DBSCAN, and TCRdist sequence similarity was added for clustering within HLA-allele-positive subsets. Co-occurrence clustering excluded repertoires with fewer than 30,000 or more than 120,000 public chains, plus five with anomalous nucleotide sharing. Here the immuneACCESS table is served through TCRdb, limited to in-frame sequences with V and J called. Missing clones are a known gap in these copies; in checked studies unresolved V genes cover under half, and the rest lacks a known reason. That table furnishes V, J and clone size, whereas the DNA furnished D and trimming. This sample gives roughly 97,000 clones in total; 65% to 85% of them show up just once. Around 5.2% of the sample goes to the ten largest clones.

The cohort consisted of approximately 690 healthy bone marrow donors. At the time of sampling, all cohort members were nominally healthy, though unrecorded immune exposures were likely present. The donor tested CMV seropositive and was one of the 289 seropositive cohort members. A peripheral blood sample was collected from each donor, and TCR beta sequencing was performed on peripheral blood mononuclear cells. Genomic DNA extraction from the blood cell samples was performed with the Qiagen DNeasy Blood Extraction Kit. The chain couples TRBV30 to TRBJ2-7; TRBD1 could be the D gene, as 5 bases match. This sequence originates from a man aged 35 to 55 in good health and CMV-seropositive. The material sequenced was PBMCs. The nucleotide sequence is given as TGTGCCTGGAGTGTGCAGGGCGTGAGCGAGCAGTACTTC. This codes for CAWSVQGVSEQYF.